The 21 T cell receptor beta chains below were found in one sample sequenced in a study of T cells after yellow fever vaccination. TCRdb analysed the 5' RACE reads with MiXCR anew, one entry per CDR3 protein. The sample lists nearly 550,000 distinct CDR3 sequences, approximately 21% occurring once. The source was PBMCs, collected 15 days after the yellow fever booster vaccination. The receptors derive from a man aged 25 to 40 who received the YFV17D yellow fever vaccine.

The CDR3 DNA sequence: TGCAGCGTCGGAGGACTAGCGGGAGCCGGGGAGCTGTTTTTT. Residues: CSVGGLAGAGELFF. The J gene is TRBJ2-2, the V gene TRBV29-1; 13 positions match TRBD2. The V gene's germline CDR1 is SQVTM and CDR2 ANQGSEA. Trimming at V came to 6 bases and at J to 6 bases, leaving 4 bases not matched to a gene. CDR3 length: 14 residues.

The CDR3 loop is CASSLGRVDEKLFF. As DNA, the CDR3 is TGCGCCAGCAGCCTAGGCAGGGTTGATGAAAAACTGTTTTTT. This rearrangement joins TRBV5-1 to TRBJ1-4; perhaps TRBD1 as D (5 bases). The germline V gene encodes CDR1 SGHRS and CDR2 YFSETQ. V lost 4 bases and J 6 bases, leaving 13 bases between the germline ends. The CDR3 contains 14 residues.

This chain uses TRBV7-9 with TRBJ2-5, with D possibly being TRBD2 (6 bases). The CDR3 is 14 amino acids. Germline CDR1 reads SEHNR; CDR2 reads FQNEAQ (reference sequence). V lost 2 bases and J lost 4, with 11 bases in between. CDR3 in amino acids: CASSLPPGAETQYF. CDR3 nucleotides: TGTGCCAGCAGCTTACCCCCGGGAGCAGAGACCCAGTACTTC.

The genes are TRBV20-1 and TRBJ2-5; no firm D call. The CDR3 totals 13 residues. The germline gives CDR1 DFQATT, CDR2 SNEGSKA (reference sequence). The V and J ends lost 5 bases and 5 bases respectively, with 15 bases between them. The CDR3 protein is CSAPRTQEETQYF. As DNA, the CDR3 is TGCAGTGCTCCCCGCACGCAAGAGGAGACCCAGTACTTC.

The V and J genes are TRBV5-1 and TRBJ2-1; perhaps TRBD1 as D (6 bases). This CDR3 has 14 residues. The V end was cut by 7 bases, the J end by 0 bases, with 11 bases between. Germline CDR1 reads SGHRS; CDR2 reads YFSETQ. CDR3 residues: CASGRGSSYNEQFF. CDR3 nucleotide sequence: TGCGCCAGCGGCAGGGGCAGCTCCTACAATGAGCAGTTCTTC.

The chain employs TRBV7-9 and TRBJ1-4, with unresolved D. CDR3 length: 15 residues. The V end was cut by 5 bases, the J end by 6 bases, with 16 bases between. CDR1 and CDR2 from the germline V gene are SEHNR and FQNEAQ (reference sequence). The CDR3 DNA sequence: TGTGCCAGCAGCGCTAGCGGACCCAGCGATGAAAAACTGTTTTTT. This translates into CASSASGPSDEKLFF.

The chain carries TRBV7-2 and TRBJ1-1; 10 bases are a match to TRBD1. The J segment lost 3 bases and the V segment lost 5 bases, leaving 6 bases of the junction unmatched. This CDR3 is built from 15 residues. Per the germline V gene, CDR1 is SGHTA and CDR2 is FQGNSA. CDR3 sequence: CASSTKTGGYTEAFF. The CDR3 nucleotides are TGTGCCAGCAGCACAAAGACAGGGGGCTACACTGAAGCTTTCTTT.

The rearrangement uses TRBV28 and TRBJ2-3, with D possibly being TRBD1 (6 bases). Trimming shortened V by 3 bases and J by 1 base, and 8 bases separated the two germline ends. This CDR3 region has 14 residues. Germline values: CDR1 MDHEN, CDR2 SYDVKM. CDR3 amino acids: CASSFQGRTDTQYF. The DNA of the CDR3 is TGTGCCAGCAGTTTTCAGGGGCGCACAGATACGCAGTATTTT.

The chain is built from TRBV27 and TRBJ2-3, with TRBD2 matching over 12 bases. CDR3 length: 16 amino acids. V trimming: 5 bases; J trimming: 3 bases; junction bases outside the gene matches: 6. CDR1 is MNHEY and CDR2 is SMNVEV in the germline V gene (reference sequence). CDR3 loop: CASSQRTSGMTDTQYF. CDR3 nucleotides: TGTGCCAGCAGTCAAAGGACTAGCGGGATGACAGATACGCAGTATTTT.

The CDR3 bases are TGTGCCAGCAATGGAGGGACGGCTCCCTACGAGCAGTACTTC. This translates into CASNGGTAPYEQYF. The chain links TRBV6-2 or TRBV6-3 to TRBJ2-7; maybe TRBD2 (6 bases). From germline, CDR1 is MNHEY and CDR2 SVGEGT. Trimming cost V 7 bases and J 2 bases, with 15 bases left between them. This CDR3 has 14 amino acids.

The rearrangement links TRBV28 to TRBJ2-4; 9 positions agree with TRBD1. J lost 1 base, V lost 4 bases, and 8 bases had no gene match. The CDR3 extends over 17 amino acids. The germline V gene has CDR1 MDHEN and CDR2 SYDVKM. The CDR3 loop is CASSYTHRGQAKNIQYF. DNA of the CDR3: TGTGCCAGCAGTTACACACACAGGGGGCAGGCCAAAAACATTCAGTACTTC.

This clonotype was seen a few times. This rearrangement joins TRBV5-1 to TRBJ1-1; 9 bases fit TRBD1. With 3 bases clipped from V and 1 base from J, the junction kept 4 bases outside the gene matches. The CDR3 has 15 amino acids. Germline values: CDR1 SGHRS, CDR2 YFSETQ. CDR3 coding DNA: TGCGCCAGCAGCTGGGGGACAGGGAAGAACACTGAAGCTTTCTTT. Translated: CASSWGTGKNTEAFF.

The chain employs TRBV27 and TRBJ2-7, with D tentatively TRBD1 (5 bases). The CDR3 totals 12 residues. Germline CDR1 is MNHEY and CDR2 is SMNVEV (reference sequence). In nucleotides, the CDR3 is TGTGCAGTAAGAGGACACCCTGCCGAGCAGTACTTC. This sequence encodes CAVRGHPAEQYF.

This chain links TRBV7-2 with TRBJ2-5; 12 nucleotides agree with TRBD2. Looked up from germline, CDR1 is SGHTA and CDR2 is FQGNSA. Germline trimming cut 1 base from V and 1 base from J; bases unmatched to any gene: 4. The CDR3 length is 17 residues. The CDR3 region has the DNA TGTGCCAGCAGCTTAGTCCTAGCGGGAGGGAGCCAAGAGACCCAGTACTTC. It yields the protein CASSLVLAGGSQETQYF.

The rearrangement uses TRBV6-2 or TRBV6-3 and TRBJ2-1; D remains unclear. CDR1 and CDR2 (germline): MNHEY, SVGEGT. The V end was cut by 6 bases, the J end by 7 bases, with 10 bases between. There are 12 residues in the CDR3. DNA for the CDR3: TGTGCCAGCAGACACCAAGTAAATGAGCAGTTCTTC. This encodes CASRHQVNEQFF.

This clonotype was counted many times. This rearrangement joins TRBV12-3 or TRBV12-4 to TRBJ2-3; D not certain. There are 12 residues in the CDR3. V dropped 11 bases and J dropped 1 base, with 10 bases sitting between them. Written as DNA, the CDR3 is TGTGCCGTTGGCCGTCGCACAGATACGCAGTATTTT. This translates into CAVGRRTDTQYF.

This chain joins TRBV30 and TRBJ2-1; TRBD2 matches at 12 bases. V dropped 0 bases and J dropped 8; count of bases not matched to a gene: 11. Germline CDR1 is GTSNPN and CDR2 is SVGIG (reference sequence). The CDR3 length is 17 residues. DNA for the CDR3: TGTGCCTGGAGTGTATTCGGTGGACTAGCGGGAATCTATGAGCAGTTCTTC. Encoded protein: CAWSVFGGLAGIYEQFF.

This chain joins TRBV30 and TRBJ2-2; D may be TRBD2 (5 bases). The CDR3 runs 14 residues. Trimming took off 5 bases at V and 5 bases at J, with 15 bases between the two ends. The V gene's germline CDR1 is GTSNPN and CDR2 SVGIG (reference sequence). CDR3 amino acids: CAWEDSWRTGELFF. Written as DNA, the CDR3 is TGTGCCTGGGAGGACTCGTGGAGGACCGGGGAGCTGTTTTTT.

As to this clonotype: This may arise from a read error, as a much more abundant clone is one base away. This chain connects TRBV5-1 to TRBJ1-5; D is possibly TRBD1 (5 bases). The CDR3 contains 15 residues. Per germline, CDR1 SGHRS and CDR2 YFSETQ. Trimming stripped 2 bases from V and 0 bases from J, with 9 bases between. For the CDR3, the DNA is TGCGCCAGCAGCTTAGCAGGGTATAGCAATCAGCCCCAGCATTTT. This sequence encodes CASSLAGYSNQPQHF.

The table lists this clonotype with a few counts. The chain is built from TRBV29-1 and TRBJ2-3, with TRBD2 matching 7 bases. CDR3 size: 14 residues. V shed 6 bases and J 4 bases; nucleotides not matched to a gene: 10. Germline assignment: CDR1 SQVTM and CDR2 ANQGSEA. CDR3 sequence reads: CSVASGTASDTQYF. Written as DNA, the CDR3 is TGCAGCGTCGCTAGCGGAACCGCCTCAGATACGCAGTATTTT.

This clonotype appeared a few times. The gene calls are TRBV5-1 and TRBJ2-4; TRBD1 agrees at 9 bases. J was trimmed by 6 bases and V by 4 bases; bases with no gene match: 2. Per germline, CDR1 SGHRS and CDR2 YFSETQ. The CDR3 has 13 amino acids. The CDR3 DNA reads as TGCGCCAGCAGCACGGACAGGGGAAACATTCAGTACTTC. This translates into CASSTDRGNIQYF.